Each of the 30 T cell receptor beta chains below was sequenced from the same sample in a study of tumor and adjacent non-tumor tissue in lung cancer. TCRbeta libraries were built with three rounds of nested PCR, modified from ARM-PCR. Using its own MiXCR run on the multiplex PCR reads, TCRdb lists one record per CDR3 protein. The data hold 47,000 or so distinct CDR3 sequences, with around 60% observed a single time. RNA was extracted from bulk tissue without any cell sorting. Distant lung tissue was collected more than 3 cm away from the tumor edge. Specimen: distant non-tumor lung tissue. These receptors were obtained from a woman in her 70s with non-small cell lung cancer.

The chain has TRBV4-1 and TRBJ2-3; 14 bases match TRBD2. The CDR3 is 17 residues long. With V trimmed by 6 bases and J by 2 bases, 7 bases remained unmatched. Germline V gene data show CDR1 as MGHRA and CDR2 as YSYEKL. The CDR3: CASSRAGLAGATDTQYF. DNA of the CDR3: TGCGCCAGCAGTCGAGCGGGACTAGCGGGGGCCACAGATACGCAGTATTTT.

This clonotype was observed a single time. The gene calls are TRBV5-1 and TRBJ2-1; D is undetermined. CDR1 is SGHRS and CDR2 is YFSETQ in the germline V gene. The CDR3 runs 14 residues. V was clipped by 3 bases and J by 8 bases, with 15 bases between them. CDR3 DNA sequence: TGCGCCAGCAGCTCCCACCACAATTACGATGAGCAGTTCTTC. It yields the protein CASSSHHNYDEQFF. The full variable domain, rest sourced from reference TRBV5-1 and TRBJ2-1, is KAGVTQTPRYLIKTRGQQVTLSCSPISGHRSVSWYQQTPGQGLQFLFEYFSETQRNKGNFPGRFSGRQFSNSRSEMNVSTLELGDSALYLCASSSHHNYDEQFFGPGTRLTVL.

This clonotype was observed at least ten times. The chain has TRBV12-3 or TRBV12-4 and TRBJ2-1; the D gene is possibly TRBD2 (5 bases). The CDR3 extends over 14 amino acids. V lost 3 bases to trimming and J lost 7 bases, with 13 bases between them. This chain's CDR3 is CASSFGSSANEQFF. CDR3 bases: TGTGCCAGCAGTTTCGGTAGTAGCGCGAATGAGCAGTTCTTC.

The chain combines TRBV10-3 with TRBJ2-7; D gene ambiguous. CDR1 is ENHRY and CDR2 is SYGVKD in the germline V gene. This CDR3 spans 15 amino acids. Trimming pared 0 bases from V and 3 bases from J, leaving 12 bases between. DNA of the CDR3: TGTGCCATCAGTGAGTCAACGAGCGTGATCTACGAGCAGTACTTC. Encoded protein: CAISESTSVIYEQYF.

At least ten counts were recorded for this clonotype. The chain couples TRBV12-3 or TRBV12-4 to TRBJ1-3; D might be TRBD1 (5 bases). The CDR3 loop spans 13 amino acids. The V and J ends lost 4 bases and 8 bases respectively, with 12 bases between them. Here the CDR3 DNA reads TGTGCCAGCAGTTCCCTCCAGGGTTACACCATATATTTT. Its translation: CASSSLQGYTIYF.

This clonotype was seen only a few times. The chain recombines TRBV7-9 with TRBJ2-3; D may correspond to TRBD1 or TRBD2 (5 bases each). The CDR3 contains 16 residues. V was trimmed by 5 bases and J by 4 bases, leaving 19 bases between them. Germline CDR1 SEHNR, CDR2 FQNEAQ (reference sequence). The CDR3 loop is CASSPRPGTAADTQYF. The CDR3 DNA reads TGTGCCAGCAGCCCGCGACCGGGGACCGCGGCAGATACGCAGTATTTT. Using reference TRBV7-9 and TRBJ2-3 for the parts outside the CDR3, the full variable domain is DTGVSQNPRHKITKRGQNVTFRCDPISEHNRLYWYRQTLGQGPEFLTYFQNEAQLEKSRLLSDRFSAERPKGSFSTLEIQRTEQGDSAMYLCASSPRPGTAADTQYFGPGTRLTVL.

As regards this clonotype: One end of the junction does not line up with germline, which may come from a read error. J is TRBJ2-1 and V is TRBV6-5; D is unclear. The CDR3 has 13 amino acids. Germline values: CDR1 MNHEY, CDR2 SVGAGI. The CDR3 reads CASSYSNTGEQFF. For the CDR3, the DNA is TGTGCCAGTAGTTACTCGAACACCGGTGAGCAGTTCTTC.

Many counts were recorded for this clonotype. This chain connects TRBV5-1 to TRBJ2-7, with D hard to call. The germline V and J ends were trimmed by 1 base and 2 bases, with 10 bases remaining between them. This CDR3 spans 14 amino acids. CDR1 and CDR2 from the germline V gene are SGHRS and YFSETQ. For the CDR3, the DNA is TGCGCCAGCAGCTTGAAGGGAACCGCCTACGAGCAGTACTTC. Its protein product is CASSLKGTAYEQYF.

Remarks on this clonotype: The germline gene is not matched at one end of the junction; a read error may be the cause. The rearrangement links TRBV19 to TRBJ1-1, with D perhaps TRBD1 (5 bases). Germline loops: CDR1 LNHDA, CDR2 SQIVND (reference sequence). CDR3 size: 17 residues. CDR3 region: CASSIRQPEEMNTDAFF. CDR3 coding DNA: TGTGCCAGTAGTATAAGACAGCCCGAGGAGATGAACACTGACGCTTTCTTT.

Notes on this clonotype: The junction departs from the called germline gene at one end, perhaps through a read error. CDR3 region: CASSYSVSGRRDEEYF. The CDR3, as DNA: TGTGCCAGCAGTTACTCGGTTAGTGGGAGGAGAGACGAGGAGTACTTC. The genes are TRBV6-5 and TRBJ2-7, with a tentative D call TRBD2 (6 bases). CDR1 and CDR2 from the germline V gene are MNHEY and SVGAGI. The CDR3 runs 16 residues.

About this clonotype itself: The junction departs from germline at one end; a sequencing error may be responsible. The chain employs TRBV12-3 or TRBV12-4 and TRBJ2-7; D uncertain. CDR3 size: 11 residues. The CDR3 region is CASSLNYELYF. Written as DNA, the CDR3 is TGTGCCAGCAGCTTAAATTACGAGCTGTATTTC.

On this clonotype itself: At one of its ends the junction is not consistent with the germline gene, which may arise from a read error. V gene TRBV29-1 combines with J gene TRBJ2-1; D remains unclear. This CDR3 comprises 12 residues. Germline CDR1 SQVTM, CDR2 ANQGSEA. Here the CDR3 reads CSVDSSIYEHFF. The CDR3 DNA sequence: TGCAGCGTCGATAGTAGTATCTATGAGCACTTCTTC.

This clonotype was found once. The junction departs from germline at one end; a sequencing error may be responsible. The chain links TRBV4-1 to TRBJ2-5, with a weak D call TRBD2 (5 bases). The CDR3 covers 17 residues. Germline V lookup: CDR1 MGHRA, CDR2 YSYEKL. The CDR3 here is CASSQDQPGHQGGTQYF. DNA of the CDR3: TGCGCCAGTAGCCAAGACCAACCGGGCCACCAAGGAGGGACCCAGTACTTC.

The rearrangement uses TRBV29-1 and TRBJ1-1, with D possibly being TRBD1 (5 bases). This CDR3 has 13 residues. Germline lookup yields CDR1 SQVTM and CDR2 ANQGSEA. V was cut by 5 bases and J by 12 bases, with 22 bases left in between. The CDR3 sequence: CSVSRDLNAATFF. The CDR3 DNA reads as TGCAGCGTTAGTAGGGACCTGAACGCTGCAACTTTCTTT. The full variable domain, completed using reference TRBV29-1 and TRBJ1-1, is SAVISQKPSRDICQRGTSLTIQCQVDSQVTMMFWYRQQPGQSLTLIATANQGSEATYESGFVIDKFPISRPNLTFSTLTVSNMSPEDSSIYLCSVSRDLNAATFFGQGTRLTVV.

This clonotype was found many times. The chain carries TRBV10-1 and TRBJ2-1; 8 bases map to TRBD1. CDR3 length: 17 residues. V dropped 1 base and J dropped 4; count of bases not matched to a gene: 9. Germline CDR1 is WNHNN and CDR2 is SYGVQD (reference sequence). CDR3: CASSEFSGQGRYNEQFF. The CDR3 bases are TGCGCCAGCAGTGAGTTCTCTGGACAGGGACGATACAATGAGCAGTTCTTC.

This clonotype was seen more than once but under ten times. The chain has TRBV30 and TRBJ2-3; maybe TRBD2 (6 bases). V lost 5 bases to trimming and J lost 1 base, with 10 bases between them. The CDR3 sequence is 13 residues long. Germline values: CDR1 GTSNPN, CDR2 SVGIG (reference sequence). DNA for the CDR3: TGTGCCTGGGGGACTGGCGGCACAGATACGCAGTATTTT. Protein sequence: CAWGTGGTDTQYF.

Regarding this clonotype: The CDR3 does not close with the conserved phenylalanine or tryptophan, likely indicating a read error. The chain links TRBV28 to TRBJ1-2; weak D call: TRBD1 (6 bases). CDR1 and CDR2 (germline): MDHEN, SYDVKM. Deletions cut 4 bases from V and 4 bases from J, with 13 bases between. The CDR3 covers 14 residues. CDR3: CASSSDRTGYGYTL. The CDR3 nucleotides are TGTGCCAGCAGTTCCGACAGGACCGGCTATGGCTACACCTTG.

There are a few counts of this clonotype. The CDR3 protein is CAWSGGQGPYSNQPQHF. Here the CDR3 DNA reads TGTGCCTGGAGTGGAGGACAGGGACCCTATAGCAATCAGCCCCAGCATTTT. The V gene is TRBV30, the J gene TRBJ1-5; TRBD1 matches 8 bases. Germline V CDR1 and CDR2: GTSNPN, SVGIG (reference sequence). CDR3 size: 17 residues. Trimming cost V 1 base and J 0 bases; bases outside gene matches: 8.

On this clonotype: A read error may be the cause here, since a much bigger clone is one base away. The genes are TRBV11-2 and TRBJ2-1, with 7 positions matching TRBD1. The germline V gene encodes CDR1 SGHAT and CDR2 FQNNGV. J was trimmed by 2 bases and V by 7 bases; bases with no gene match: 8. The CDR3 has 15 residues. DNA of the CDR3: TGTGCCAGCAACTGGGACAGATCACCCTACAATGAGCAGTTCTTC. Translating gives CASNWDRSPYNEQFF.

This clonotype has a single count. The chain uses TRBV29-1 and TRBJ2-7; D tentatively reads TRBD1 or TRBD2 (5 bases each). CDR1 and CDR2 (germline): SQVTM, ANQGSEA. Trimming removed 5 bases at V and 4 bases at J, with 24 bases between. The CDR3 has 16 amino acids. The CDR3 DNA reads TGCAGCGTTATTTCCGGGGCAGGGTCTTGGGAGTACGAGCAGTACTTC. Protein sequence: CSVISGAGSWEYEQYF.

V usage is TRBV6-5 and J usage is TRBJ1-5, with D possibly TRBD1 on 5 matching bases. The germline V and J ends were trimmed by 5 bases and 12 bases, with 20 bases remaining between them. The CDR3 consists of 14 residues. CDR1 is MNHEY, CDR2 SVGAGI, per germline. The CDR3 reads CASSAGFDNRLQHF. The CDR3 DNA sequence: TGTGCCAGCAGTGCAGGGTTTGACAATCGGCTCCAGCATTTT.

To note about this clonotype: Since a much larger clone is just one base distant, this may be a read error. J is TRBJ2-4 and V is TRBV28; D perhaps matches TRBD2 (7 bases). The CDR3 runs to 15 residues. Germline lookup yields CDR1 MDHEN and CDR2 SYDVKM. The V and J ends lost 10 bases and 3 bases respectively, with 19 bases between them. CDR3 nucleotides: TGTGCCATCAGCCTAAGGGGGGGCGGCAAAAACATTCAGTACTTC. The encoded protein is CAISLRGGGKNIQYF.

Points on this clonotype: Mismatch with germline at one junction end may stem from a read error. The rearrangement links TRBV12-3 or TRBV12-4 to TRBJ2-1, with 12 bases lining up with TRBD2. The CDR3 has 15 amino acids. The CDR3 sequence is CASKPRLAGGGEQFF. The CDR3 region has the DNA TGCGCCAGCAAACCCCGGCTAGCGGGAGGGGGTGAGCAGTTCTTC.

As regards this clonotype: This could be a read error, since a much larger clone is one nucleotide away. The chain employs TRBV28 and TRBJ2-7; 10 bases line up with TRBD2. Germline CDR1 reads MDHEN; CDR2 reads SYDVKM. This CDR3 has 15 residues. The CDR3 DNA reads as TGTGCCAGCAGTTCCACTAGCGGGACGTCCTACGAGAAGTACTTC. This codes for CASSSTSGTSYEKYF.

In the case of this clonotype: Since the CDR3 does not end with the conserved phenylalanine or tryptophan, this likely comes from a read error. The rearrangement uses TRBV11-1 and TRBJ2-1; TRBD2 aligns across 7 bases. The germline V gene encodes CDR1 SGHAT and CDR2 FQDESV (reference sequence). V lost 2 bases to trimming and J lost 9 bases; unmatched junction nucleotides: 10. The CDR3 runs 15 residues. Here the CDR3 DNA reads TGTGCCAGCAGCTTATCCCTAGCGGCGTCCGTTGAGCAGTTCCTC. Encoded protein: CASSLSLAASVEQFL.

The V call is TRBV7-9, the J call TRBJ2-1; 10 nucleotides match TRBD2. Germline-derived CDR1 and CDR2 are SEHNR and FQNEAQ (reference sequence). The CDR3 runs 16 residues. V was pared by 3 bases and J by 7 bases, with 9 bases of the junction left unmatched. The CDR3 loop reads CASSFPLAGRGNEQFF. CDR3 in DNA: TGTGCCAGCAGCTTTCCACTAGCGGGAAGAGGGAATGAGCAGTTCTTC.

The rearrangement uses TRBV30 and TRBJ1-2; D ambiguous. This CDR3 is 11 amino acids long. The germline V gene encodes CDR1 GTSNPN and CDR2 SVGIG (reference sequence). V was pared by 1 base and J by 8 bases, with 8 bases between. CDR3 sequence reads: CAWSGASGYTF. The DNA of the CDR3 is TGTGCCTGGAGTGGGGCGTCCGGCTACACCTTC. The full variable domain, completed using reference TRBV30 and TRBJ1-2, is SQTIHQWPATLVQPVGSPLSLECTVEGTSNPNLYWYRQAAGRGLQLLFYSVGIGQISSEVPQNLSASRPQDRQFILSSKKLLLSDSGFYLCAWSGASGYTFGSGTRLTVV.

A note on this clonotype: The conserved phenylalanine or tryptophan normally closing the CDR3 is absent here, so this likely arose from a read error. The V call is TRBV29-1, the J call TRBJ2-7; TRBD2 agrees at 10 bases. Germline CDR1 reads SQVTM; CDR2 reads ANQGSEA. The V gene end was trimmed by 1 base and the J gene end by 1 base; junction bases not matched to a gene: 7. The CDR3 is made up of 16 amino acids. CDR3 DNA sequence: TGCAGCGTTGAAGGAATAGCGGGAGGCGATTCCTACGAGCAGTACTTA. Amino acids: CSVEGIAGGDSYEQYL.

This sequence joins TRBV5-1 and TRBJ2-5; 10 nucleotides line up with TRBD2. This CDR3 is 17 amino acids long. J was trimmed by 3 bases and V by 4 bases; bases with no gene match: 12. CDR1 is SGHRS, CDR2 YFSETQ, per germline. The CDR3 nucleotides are TGCGCCAGCAGCCACGAATCCGGGACTAGCGTGAAAGAGACCCAGTACTTC. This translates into CASSHESGTSVKETQYF. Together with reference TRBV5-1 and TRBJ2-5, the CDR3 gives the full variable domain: KAGVTQTPRYLIKTRGQQVTLSCSPISGHRSVSWYQQTPGQGLQFLFEYFSETQRNKGNFPGRFSGRQFSNSRSEMNVSTLELGDSALYLCASSHESGTSVKETQYFGPGTRLLVL.

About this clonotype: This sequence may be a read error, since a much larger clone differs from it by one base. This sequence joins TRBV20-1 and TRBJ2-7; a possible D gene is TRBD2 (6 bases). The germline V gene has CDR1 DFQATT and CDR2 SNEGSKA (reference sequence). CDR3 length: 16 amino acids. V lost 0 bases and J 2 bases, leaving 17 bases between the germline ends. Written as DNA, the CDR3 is TGCAGTGCTAGAGATCCCACCTGTAGCGGAGCCTACGAGCAGTACTTC. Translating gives CSARDPTCSGAYEQYF.